This T cell receptor beta chain stems from a study of shared clonotypes between healthy human individuals. Points from the study as a whole: Generally, estimated richness proved larger in naive subsets than it did in memory subsets.

About this clone: Its antigen remains unidentified.

A deep-level run was used for the assay. TCRdb keeps only in-frame clones here, not all; method: immunoSEQ multiplex PCR. The sample records about 2.4 million clones, over 85% being singletons. All donors were Caucasian adults living in Nashville, Tennessee. CDR3 length: 15 residues. With 5 bases removed from V and 0 bases from J, the gap between germline ends came to 11 bases. The germline CDR1 and CDR2 sequences are SGHTA and FQGNSA. This TCR came from a man aged 18 to 29 in good health. Some clones in this sample may be carry-over from other donors' samples. The chain has TRBV7-2 and TRBJ1-5; no firm D call. Sequencing used naive CD4+ T cells from PBMCs. As for subset: CD45RA+ positively selected. The CDR3 loop is CASSPVASSNQPQHF. In nucleotides, the CDR3 is TGTGCCAGCAGCCCCGTCGCTAGTAGCAATCAGCCCCAGCATTTT.